Below, 29 T cell receptor beta chains from the same sample are listed, as sequenced in a study of Ad26.COV2.S vaccination and SARS-CoV-2 variants. Treatment: around 19 received Ad26.COV2.S at low or high dose, single or two shots; 5 received placebo; per-sample allocation not given. Sampling was performed 63 days after the first vaccine or placebo injection. Here immunoSEQ multiplex PCR was the method, and the copy in TCRdb shows in-frame clones only, minus some. Altogether roughly 700,000 clones are present, 89% being singletons, with the ten largest covering over 1.3%. Sequencing was performed on peripheral blood, taken in a trial of Ad26.COV2.S vaccine versus placebo. These TCRs come from a person between 18 and 59 years old who received the Ad26.COV2.S COVID-19 vaccine or a placebo.

The V gene is TRBV2, the J gene TRBJ2-7, with 12 bases identical to TRBD2. The V segment lost 8 bases and the J segment 4 bases; nucleotides outside the gene matches: 9. Germline V gene data show CDR1 as SNHLY and CDR2 as FYNNEI. This CDR3 is built from 15 residues. CDR3 bases: TGTGCCAGCTCACCTGGACTAGCGGGAAGGTACGAGCAGTACTTC. This gives the protein CASSPGLAGRYEQYF.

V gene TRBV6-5 combines with J gene TRBJ1-3, with D unclear. CDR1 and CDR2 (germline): MNHEY, SVGAGI. This CDR3 spans 16 amino acids. V lost 1 base and J 0 bases, leaving 10 bases between the germline ends. In nucleotides, the CDR3 is TGTGCCAGCAGTTACTTCCCCCTCCTCTCTGGAAACACCATATATTTT. This encodes CASSYFPLLSGNTIYF.

This chain joins TRBV18 and TRBJ2-6, with TRBD2 matching 7 bases. Germline loops: CDR1 KGHSH, CDR2 LQKENI. The CDR3 totals 17 residues. V lost 6 bases, J lost 0 bases, and 8 bases stayed unmatched. CDR3 sequence: CASSSGVPASGANVLTF. The CDR3 DNA sequence: TGTGCCAGCTCCAGCGGGGTTCCAGCCTCTGGGGCCAACGTCCTGACTTTC.

The chain has TRBV7-8 and TRBJ1-1; tentative D call: TRBD1 (5 bases). Per the germline V gene, CDR1 is SGHVS and CDR2 is FQNEAQ. With 5 bases removed from V and 4 bases from J, the gap between germline ends came to 14 bases. The length of the CDR3 is 14 residues. This CDR3 reads CASSGGQGSTEAFF. CDR3 DNA sequence: TGTGCCAGCAGCGGGGGTCAGGGATCCACTGAAGCTTTCTTT.

This clone has just a few counts. J is TRBJ2-1 and V is TRBV24-1, with 10 positions matching TRBD2. V shed 9 bases, J shed 9 bases, and the junction held 7 bases outside the gene matches. The CDR3 contains 13 residues. Germline lookup yields CDR1 KGHDR and CDR2 SFDVKD. CDR3 region: CATGLAGVVEQFF. Here the CDR3 DNA reads TGTGCCACCGGTCTAGCGGGAGTGGTTGAGCAGTTCTTC.

The V and J genes are TRBV18 and TRBJ2-2; no clear D. The V end lost 4 bases, the J end lost 0 bases, and 12 bases lay between the germline ends. CDR1 is KGHSH, CDR2 LQKENI, per germline. CDR3 length: 16 amino acids. The CDR3 region has the DNA TGTGCCAGCTCACTGCAAGAGTCTTCGAACACCGGGGAGCTGTTTTTT. It encodes CASSLQESSNTGELFF.

This chain joins TRBV5-5 and TRBJ2-2; 9 bases align to TRBD2. This CDR3 is built from 15 residues. CDR1 and CDR2 (germline): SGHKS, YYEKEE (reference sequence). The trim removed 1 base at V and 5 bases at J, leaving 3 bases unmatched. This chain's CDR3 is CASSLLAGVTGELFF. CDR3 in DNA: TGTGCCAGCAGCTTGTTAGCGGGGGTTACCGGGGAGCTGTTTTTT.

This sequence joins TRBV7-9 and TRBJ2-3, with no clear D. Trimming cost V 3 bases and J 6 bases, with 7 bases left between them. Germline-derived CDR1 and CDR2 are SEHNR and FQNEAQ (reference sequence). CDR3 size: 12 residues. CDR3 in amino acids: CASSFPPDTQYF. CDR3 bases: TGTGCCAGCAGCTTCCCCCCCGATACGCAGTATTTT.

V gene TRBV19 combines with J gene TRBJ1-5; TRBD1 matches at 12 bases. The V and J ends lost 4 bases and 8 bases, in that order; junction bases with no gene match: 6. Germline CDR1 LNHDA, CDR2 SQIVND (reference sequence). This CDR3 region has 15 residues. The CDR3 DNA sequence: TGTGCCAGTAGTACGGGGACAGGGGGCGCGGAGCCCCAGCATTTT. Amino acid sequence: CASSTGTGGAEPQHF.

V gene TRBV5-4 combines with J gene TRBJ2-7; D possibly uses TRBD1 or TRBD2 (6 bases each). V lost 7 bases to trimming and J lost 1 base, with 15 bases between them. The CDR3 sequence is 14 residues long. CDR1 and CDR2 from the germline V gene are SGHNT and YYREEE (reference sequence). The CDR3 sequence is CASGRRGPSYEQYF. For the CDR3, the DNA is TGTGCCAGCGGCCGACGGGGGCCATCCTACGAGCAGTACTTC.

The chain carries TRBV29-1 and TRBJ2-5; 9 bases match TRBD1. V gave up 4 bases and J gave up 2 bases; unmatched junction bases: 2. CDR1 is SQVTM, CDR2 ANQGSEA, per germline. CDR3 length: 13 residues. CDR3 nucleotide sequence: TGCAGCGTTGGGGGACAGGGACAAGAGACCCAGTACTTC. It specifies CSVGGQGQETQYF.

This chain uses TRBV6-2 or TRBV6-3 with TRBJ2-1; 13 bases are a match to TRBD2. CDR1 is MNHEY, CDR2 SVGEGT, per germline. CDR3 length: 16 residues. Trimming took 0 bases from V and 8 from J; bases not matched to a gene: 4. The CDR3 loop reads CASSYSGTSGTHEQFF. The DNA of the CDR3 is TGTGCCAGCAGTTACTCGGGGACTAGCGGGACCCATGAGCAGTTCTTC.

V is TRBV7-2 and J is TRBJ1-2, with 8 bases lining up with TRBD1. CDR1 SGHTA and CDR2 FQGNSA come from the germline V gene. The CDR3 has 15 amino acids. Unmatched junction bases numbered 8, after V lost 5 bases and J lost 3 bases. In nucleotides, the CDR3 is TGTGCCAGCAGCCGTGGTTTGACAGGGGACTATGGCTACACCTTC. This codes for CASSRGLTGDYGYTF.

This chain uses TRBV4-2 with TRBJ2-5; the D is unclear. The V end lost 3 bases, the J end lost 0 bases, and 8 bases lay between the germline ends. Germline V lookup: CDR1 LGHNA, CDR2 YNFKEQ. The CDR3 has 14 amino acids. The CDR3 sequence: CASSQSMYQETQYF. Here the CDR3 DNA reads TGTGCCAGCAGCCAGTCCATGTACCAAGAGACCCAGTACTTC.

V gene TRBV6-2 or TRBV6-3 combines with J gene TRBJ2-4; 8 bases map to TRBD1. With 6 bases clipped from V and 10 bases from J, the junction kept 11 bases outside the gene matches. The CDR3 sequence is 14 residues long. Germline CDR1 and CDR2: MNHEY and SVGEGT. The CDR3 spells CASSSYTGGQIQYF. The DNA of the CDR3 is TGTGCCAGCAGCTCATATACAGGGGGGCAAATTCAGTACTTC.

This clone was observed a handful of times. This sequence joins TRBV2 and TRBJ1-6; D not resolved. There are 12 residues in the CDR3. V was pared by 8 bases and J by 7 bases, with 9 bases between. Germline CDR1 is SNHLY and CDR2 is FYNNEI. Written as DNA, the CDR3 is TGTGCCAGCCAAGGGCTGAATTCACCCCTCCACTTT. Amino acid sequence: CASQGLNSPLHF.

The rearrangement uses TRBV18 and TRBJ2-7; TRBD2 is a possible D gene (5 bases). With 3 bases removed from V and 2 bases from J, the gap between germline ends came to 14 bases. The germline gives CDR1 KGHSH, CDR2 LQKENI. The CDR3 sequence is 15 residues long. The CDR3 region is CASSPGGQTPYEQYF. The CDR3 region has the DNA TGTGCCAGCTCACCCGGCGGGCAGACCCCCTACGAGCAGTACTTC.

J is TRBJ1-5 and V is TRBV27, with D unclear. The CDR3 is 13 amino acids. Germline V CDR1 and CDR2: MNHEY, SMNVEV (reference sequence). V was pared by 5 bases and J by 4 bases, with 9 bases between. CDR3 sequence (DNA): TGTGCCAGCAGTCTCTTGGGGAATCAGCCCCAGCATTTT. It yields the protein CASSLLGNQPQHF.

The rearrangement joins TRBV7-3 to TRBJ2-3, with D unresolved. Trimming removed 8 bases at V and 2 bases at J, with 11 bases between. Per germline, CDR1 SGHTA and CDR2 FQGTGA. The CDR3 is 13 amino acids. CDR3 protein: CASGFSPTDTQYF. In DNA, the CDR3 is TGTGCCAGCGGATTCAGCCCCACAGATACGCAGTATTTT. Using reference TRBV7-3 and TRBJ2-3 for the parts outside the CDR3, the full variable domain is GAGVSQTPSNKVTEKGKYVELRCDPISGHTALYWYRQSLGQGPEFLIYFQGTGAADDSGLPNDRFFAVRPEGSVSTLKIQRTERGDSAVYLCASGFSPTDTQYFGPGTRLTVL.

This chain connects TRBV11-2 to TRBJ2-4; tentatively, D is TRBD2 (6 bases). The CDR3 is 11 residues long. V was shortened by 8 bases and J by 6 bases, with 8 bases between the two germline ends. Looked up from germline, CDR1 is SGHAT and CDR2 is FQNNGV. DNA for the CDR3: TGTGCCAGCTTGGGGGGAAACATTCAGTACTTC. Translating it yields CASLGGNIQYF.

The rearrangement uses TRBV2 and TRBJ2-7; D not certain. CDR3 length: 12 residues. Deletions cut 6 bases from V and 2 bases from J, with 8 bases between. Per the germline V gene, CDR1 is SNHLY and CDR2 is FYNNEI. CDR3 loop: CASRNGPYEQYF. The CDR3 region has the DNA TGTGCCAGCAGGAACGGACCCTACGAGCAGTACTTC.

V gene TRBV27 combines with J gene TRBJ1-4; the D is unclear. The CDR3 totals 14 residues. Germline V gene lookup returns CDR1 MNHEY and CDR2 SMNVEV (reference sequence). V was shortened by 4 bases and J by 7 bases, with 13 bases between the two germline ends. The CDR3 DNA reads as TGTGCCAGCAGTTCTCAGGCTTTTGCTGAAAAACTGTTTTTT. Amino acids: CASSSQAFAEKLFF. The full variable domain, completed using reference TRBV27 and TRBJ1-4, is EAQVTQNPRYLITVTGKKLTVTCSQNMNHEYMSWYRQDPGLGLRQIYYSMNVEVTDKGDVPEGYKVSRKEKRNFPLILESPSPNQTSLYFCASSSQAFAEKLFFGSGTQLSVL.

This chain connects TRBV6-2 or TRBV6-3 to TRBJ1-4, with 9 bases identical to TRBD1. This CDR3 is built from 15 residues. Germline V CDR1 and CDR2: MNHEY, SVGEGT. J gave up 5 bases and V 6 bases, and 7 bases lay outside the gene matches. CDR3: CASSNPGTGNEKLFF. The CDR3 nucleotides read TGTGCCAGCAGCAATCCCGGGACAGGGAATGAAAAACTGTTTTTT.

This clone is a singleton in its sample. The CDR3 DNA reads TGTGCCAGCAGGGCCCTAGCGGGGGACCACACAGATACGCAGTATTTT. This encodes CASRALAGDHTDTQYF. The rearrangement joins TRBV6-6 to TRBJ2-3; 10 bases align to TRBD2. Germline CDR1 reads MNHNY; CDR2 reads SVGAGI (reference sequence). The CDR3 consists of 16 residues. The V gene end was trimmed by 6 bases and the J gene end by 2 bases; junction bases not matched to a gene: 8.

J is TRBJ2-7 and V is TRBV7-9; TRBD1 agrees at 10 bases. The ends lost 10 bases at V and 5 bases at J; junction bases unmatched: 17. Germline lookup yields CDR1 SEHNR and CDR2 FQNEAQ (reference sequence). The CDR3 contains 16 residues. The CDR3 bases are TGTGCCACCATGACAGGGGGCCCCCCCCTACGAAACGAGCAGTACTTC. This translates into CATMTGGPPLRNEQYF.

The J gene is TRBJ1-5, the V gene TRBV30; D not resolved. CDR3 length: 13 amino acids. V dropped 1 base and J dropped 3 bases, with 7 bases sitting between them. Germline assignment: CDR1 GTSNPN and CDR2 SVGIG (reference sequence). CDR3 sequence (DNA): TGTGCCTGGAGTGGGCAGAACAATCAGCCCCAGCATTTT. Its translation is CAWSGQNNQPQHF.

CDR3 region: CSASPGGLADTQYF. CDR3 nucleotide sequence: TGCAGTGCTAGTCCAGGGGGATTAGCAGATACGCAGTATTTT. V and J are TRBV20-1 and TRBJ2-3, with 7 nucleotides matching TRBD1. The CDR3 runs to 14 residues. After removal of 3 bases from V and 4 bases from J, the junction contained 7 bases not matched to a gene. Looked up from germline, CDR1 is DFQATT and CDR2 is SNEGSKA (reference sequence).

CDR3 bases: TGTGCCAGCAGCCGCCGGGACGGCACTGAAGCTTTCTTT. This codes for CASSRRDGTEAFF. This chain connects TRBV27 to TRBJ1-1; tentative D call: TRBD1 (5 bases). Trimming cost V 6 bases and J 4 bases, with 12 bases left between them. Germline V gene data show CDR1 as MNHEY and CDR2 as SMNVEV (reference sequence). This CDR3 region has 13 residues.

This chain links TRBV19 with TRBJ2-1; D is possibly TRBD2 (5 bases). V gave up 0 bases and J gave up 4 bases, with 10 bases separating them. The V gene's germline CDR1 is LNHDA and CDR2 SQIVND (reference sequence). The CDR3 is made up of 15 amino acids. CDR3 sequence: CASSIEGGLYNEQFF. CDR3 nucleotide sequence: TGTGCCAGTAGTATAGAGGGCGGGCTTTACAATGAGCAGTTCTTC.